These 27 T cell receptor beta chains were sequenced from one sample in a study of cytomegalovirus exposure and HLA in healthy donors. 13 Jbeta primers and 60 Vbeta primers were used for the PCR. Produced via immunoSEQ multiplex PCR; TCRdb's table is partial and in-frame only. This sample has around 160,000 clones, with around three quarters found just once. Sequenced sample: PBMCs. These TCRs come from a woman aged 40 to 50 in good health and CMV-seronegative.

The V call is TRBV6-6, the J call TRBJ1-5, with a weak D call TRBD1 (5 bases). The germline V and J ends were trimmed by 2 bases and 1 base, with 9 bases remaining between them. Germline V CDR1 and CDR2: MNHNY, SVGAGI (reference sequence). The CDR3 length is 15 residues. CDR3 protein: CASSYRAGSNQPQHF. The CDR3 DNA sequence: TGTGCCAGCAGTTACAGGGCAGGGAGCAATCAGCCCCAGCATTTT.

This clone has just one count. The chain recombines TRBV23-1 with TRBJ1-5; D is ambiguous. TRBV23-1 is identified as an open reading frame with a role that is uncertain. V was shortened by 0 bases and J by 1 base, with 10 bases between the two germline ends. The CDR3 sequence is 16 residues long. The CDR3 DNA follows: TGCGCCAGCAGTCAATCGGACGGGAGGAGCAATCAGCCCCAGCATTTT. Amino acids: CASSQSDGRSNQPQHF.

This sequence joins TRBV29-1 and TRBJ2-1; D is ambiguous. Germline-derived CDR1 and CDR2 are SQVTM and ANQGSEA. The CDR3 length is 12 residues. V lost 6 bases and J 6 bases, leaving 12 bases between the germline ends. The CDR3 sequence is CSVAKESNEQFF. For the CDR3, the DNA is TGCAGCGTCGCGAAGGAGAGCAATGAGCAGTTCTTC.

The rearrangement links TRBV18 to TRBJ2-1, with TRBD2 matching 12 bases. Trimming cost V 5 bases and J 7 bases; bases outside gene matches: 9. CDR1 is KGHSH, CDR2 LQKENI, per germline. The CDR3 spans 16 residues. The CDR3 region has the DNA TGTGCCAGCTCAACCCGACTAGCGGGAGAGGCGAATGAGCAGTTCTTC. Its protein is CASSTRLAGEANEQFF.

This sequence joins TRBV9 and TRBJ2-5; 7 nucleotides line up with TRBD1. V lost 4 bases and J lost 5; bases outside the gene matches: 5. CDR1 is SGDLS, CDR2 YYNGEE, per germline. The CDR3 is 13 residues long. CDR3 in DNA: TGTGCCAGCAGCCCAACACAGGGGGAGACCCAGTACTTC. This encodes CASSPTQGETQYF.

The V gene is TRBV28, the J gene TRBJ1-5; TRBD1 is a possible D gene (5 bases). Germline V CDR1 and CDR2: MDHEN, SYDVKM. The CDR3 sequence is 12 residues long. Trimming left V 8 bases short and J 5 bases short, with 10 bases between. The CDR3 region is CASGSGDQPQHF. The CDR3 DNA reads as TGTGCCAGCGGATCGGGGGATCAGCCCCAGCATTTT.

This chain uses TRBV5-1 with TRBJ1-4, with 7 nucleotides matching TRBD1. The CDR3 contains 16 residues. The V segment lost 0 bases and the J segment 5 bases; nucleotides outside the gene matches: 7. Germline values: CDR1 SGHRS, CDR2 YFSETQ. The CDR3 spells CASSLAGGQQNEKLFF. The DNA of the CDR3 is TGCGCCAGCAGCTTGGCCGGGGGACAGCAAAATGAAAAACTGTTTTTT.

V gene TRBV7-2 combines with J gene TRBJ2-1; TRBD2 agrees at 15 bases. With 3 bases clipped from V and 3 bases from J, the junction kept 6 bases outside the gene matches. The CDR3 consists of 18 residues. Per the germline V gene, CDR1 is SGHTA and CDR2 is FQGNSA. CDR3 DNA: TGTGCCAGCAGCTTGGGACTAGCGGGAGGTTCTATCTACAATGAGCAGTTCTTC. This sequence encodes CASSLGLAGGSIYNEQFF.

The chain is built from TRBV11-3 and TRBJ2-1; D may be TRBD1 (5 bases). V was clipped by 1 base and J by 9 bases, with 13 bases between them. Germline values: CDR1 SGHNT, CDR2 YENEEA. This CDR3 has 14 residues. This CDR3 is CASSLGQVQGEQFF. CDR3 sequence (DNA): TGTGCCAGCAGCTTAGGGCAGGTCCAGGGTGAGCAGTTCTTC.

The CDR3 bases are TGTGCCAGCAGCGTCGGAGGGGTTTCGAACACTGAAGCTTTCTTT. Translated: CASSVGGVSNTEAFF. This rearrangement joins TRBV9 to TRBJ1-1; tentative D call: TRBD1 (5 bases). This CDR3 has 15 residues. The germline V gene encodes CDR1 SGDLS and CDR2 YYNGEE. The ends were cut back, 2 bases at V and 1 base at J, with 12 bases in the middle.

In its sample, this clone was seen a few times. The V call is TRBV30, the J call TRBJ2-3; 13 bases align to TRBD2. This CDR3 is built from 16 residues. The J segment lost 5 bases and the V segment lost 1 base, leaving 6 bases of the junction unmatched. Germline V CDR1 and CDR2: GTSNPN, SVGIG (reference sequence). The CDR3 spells CAWSGTSGRGRDTQYF. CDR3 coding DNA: TGTGCCTGGAGTGGGACTAGCGGGAGAGGGAGAGATACGCAGTATTTT.

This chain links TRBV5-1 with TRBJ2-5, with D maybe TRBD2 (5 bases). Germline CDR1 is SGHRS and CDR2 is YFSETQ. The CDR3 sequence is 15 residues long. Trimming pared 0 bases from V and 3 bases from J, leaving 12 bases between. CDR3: CASSLGLALKETQYF. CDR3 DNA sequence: TGCGCCAGCAGCTTGGGGTTAGCGCTCAAAGAGACCCAGTACTTC.

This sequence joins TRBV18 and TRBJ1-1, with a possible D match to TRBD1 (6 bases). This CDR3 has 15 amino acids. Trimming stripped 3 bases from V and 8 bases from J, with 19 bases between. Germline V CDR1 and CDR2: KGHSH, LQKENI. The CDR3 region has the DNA TGTGCCAGCTCACCTCTTTACGTGGACAGAACCGAAGCTTTCTTT. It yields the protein CASSPLYVDRTEAFF.

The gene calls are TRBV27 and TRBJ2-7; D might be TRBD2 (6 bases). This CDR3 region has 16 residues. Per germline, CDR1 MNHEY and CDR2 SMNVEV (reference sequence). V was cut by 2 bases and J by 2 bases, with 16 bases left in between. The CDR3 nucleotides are TGTGCCAGCAGTTTAGGATCAGGCGGGGTTACCTACGAGCAGTACTTC. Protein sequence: CASSLGSGGVTYEQYF.

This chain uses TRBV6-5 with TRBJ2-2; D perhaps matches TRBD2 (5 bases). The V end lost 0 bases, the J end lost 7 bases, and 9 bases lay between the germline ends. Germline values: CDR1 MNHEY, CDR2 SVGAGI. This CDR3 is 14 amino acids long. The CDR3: CASSYSGLGGELFF. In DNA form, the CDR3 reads TGTGCCAGCAGTTACTCCGGACTTGGCGGGGAGCTGTTTTTT.

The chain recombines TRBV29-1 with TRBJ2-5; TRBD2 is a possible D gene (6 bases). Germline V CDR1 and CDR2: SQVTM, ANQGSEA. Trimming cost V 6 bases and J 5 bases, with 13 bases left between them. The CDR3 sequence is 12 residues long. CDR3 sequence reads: CSVDGGWETQYF. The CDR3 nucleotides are TGCAGCGTCGATGGGGGGTGGGAGACCCAGTACTTC.

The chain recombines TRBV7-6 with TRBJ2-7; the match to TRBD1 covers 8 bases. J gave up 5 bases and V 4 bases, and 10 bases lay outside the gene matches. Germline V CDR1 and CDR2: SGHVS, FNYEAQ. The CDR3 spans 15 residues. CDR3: CASSSRRPGGHEQYF. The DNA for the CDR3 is TGTGCCAGCAGCTCTCGTCGGCCAGGGGGCCACGAGCAGTACTTC.

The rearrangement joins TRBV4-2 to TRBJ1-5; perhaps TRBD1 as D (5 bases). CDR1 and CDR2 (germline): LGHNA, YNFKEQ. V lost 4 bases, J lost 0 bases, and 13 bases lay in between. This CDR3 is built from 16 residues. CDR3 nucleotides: TGTGCCAGCAGCCTCCTTTGGGGGGATAGCAATCAGCCCCAGCATTTT. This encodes CASSLLWGDSNQPQHF.

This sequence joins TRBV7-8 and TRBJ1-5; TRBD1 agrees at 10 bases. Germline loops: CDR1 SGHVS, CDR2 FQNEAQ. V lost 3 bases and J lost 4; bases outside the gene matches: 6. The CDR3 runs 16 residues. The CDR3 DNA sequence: TGTGCCAGCAGCTTGGGACCGGGACAGGGGAATCAGCCCCAGCATTTT. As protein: CASSLGPGQGNQPQHF.

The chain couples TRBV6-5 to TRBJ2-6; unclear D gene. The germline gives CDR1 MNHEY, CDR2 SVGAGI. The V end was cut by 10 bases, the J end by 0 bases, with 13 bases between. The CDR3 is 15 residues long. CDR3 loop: CATVYSPSGANVLTF. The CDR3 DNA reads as TGTGCCACGGTTTACAGCCCCTCTGGGGCCAACGTCCTGACTTTC.

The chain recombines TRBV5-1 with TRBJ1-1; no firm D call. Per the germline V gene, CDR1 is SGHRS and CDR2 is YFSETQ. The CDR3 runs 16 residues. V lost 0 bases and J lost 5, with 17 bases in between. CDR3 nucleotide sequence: TGCGCCAGCAGCTTGGATTCCCCTTTGATCGGTACTGAAGCTTTCTTT. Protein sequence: CASSLDSPLIGTEAFF. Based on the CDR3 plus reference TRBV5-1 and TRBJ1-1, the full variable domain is KAGVTQTPRYLIKTRGQQVTLSCSPISGHRSVSWYQQTPGQGLQFLFEYFSETQRNKGNFPGRFSGRQFSNSRSEMNVSTLELGDSALYLCASSLDSPLIGTEAFFGQGTRLTVV.

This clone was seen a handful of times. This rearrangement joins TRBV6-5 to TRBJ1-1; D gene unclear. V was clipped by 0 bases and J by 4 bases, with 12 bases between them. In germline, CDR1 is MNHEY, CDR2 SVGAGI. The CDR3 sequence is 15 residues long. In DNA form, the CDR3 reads TGTGCCAGCAGTTACTCCGGACGAGGAGGCACTGAAGCTTTCTTT. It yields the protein CASSYSGRGGTEAFF.

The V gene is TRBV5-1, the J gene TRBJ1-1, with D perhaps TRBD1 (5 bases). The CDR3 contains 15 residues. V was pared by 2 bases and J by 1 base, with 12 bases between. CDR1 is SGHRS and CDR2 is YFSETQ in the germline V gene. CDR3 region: CASSLQVMANTEAFF. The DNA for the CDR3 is TGCGCCAGCAGCTTACAGGTAATGGCGAACACTGAAGCTTTCTTT.

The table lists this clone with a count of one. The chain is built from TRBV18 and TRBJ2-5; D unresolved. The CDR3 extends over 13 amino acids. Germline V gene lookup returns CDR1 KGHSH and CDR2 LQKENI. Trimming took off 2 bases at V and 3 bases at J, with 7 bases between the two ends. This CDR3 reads CASSPYQKETQYF. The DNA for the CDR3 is TGTGCCAGCTCACCATACCAGAAAGAGACCCAGTACTTC.

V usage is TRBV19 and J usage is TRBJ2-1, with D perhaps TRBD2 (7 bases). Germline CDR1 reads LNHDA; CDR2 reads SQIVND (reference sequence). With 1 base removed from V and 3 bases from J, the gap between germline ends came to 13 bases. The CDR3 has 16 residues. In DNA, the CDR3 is TGTGCCAGTAGTATAGCGGGGGGCTCGAACTACAATGAGCAGTTCTTC. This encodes CASSIAGGSNYNEQFF.

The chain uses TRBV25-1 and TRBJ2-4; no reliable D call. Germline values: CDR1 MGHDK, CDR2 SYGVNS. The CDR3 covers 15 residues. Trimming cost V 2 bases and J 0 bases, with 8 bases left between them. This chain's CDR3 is CASSEGQLAKNIQYF. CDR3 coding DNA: TGTGCCAGCAGTGAAGGTCAACTAGCCAAAAACATTCAGTACTTC.

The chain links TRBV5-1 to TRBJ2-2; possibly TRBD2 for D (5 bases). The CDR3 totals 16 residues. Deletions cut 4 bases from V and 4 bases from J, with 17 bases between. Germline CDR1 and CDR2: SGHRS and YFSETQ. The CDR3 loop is CASSLLGSTATGELFF. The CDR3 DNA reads TGCGCCAGCAGCCTGCTTGGGAGTACTGCCACCGGGGAGCTGTTTTTT.